This passage covers 7 T cell receptor beta chains from one sample sequenced in a study of cytomegalovirus exposure and HLA in healthy donors. The primer mix had 60 Vbeta and 13 Jbeta primers. Data came from immunoSEQ multiplex PCR; TCRdb stores just in-frame clones and leaves some out. Of just under 95,000 clones listed, around 77% were seen once; the top ten hold roughly 6.6%. Material: PBMCs. The receptor source for this set is a man aged 45-60 years in good health and CMV-seropositive.

The chain links TRBV19 to TRBJ2-7; no firm D call. The CDR3 length is 13 residues. The germline CDR1 and CDR2 sequences are LNHDA and SQIVND (reference sequence). The germline V and J ends were trimmed by 9 bases and 2 bases, with 14 bases remaining between them. The CDR3 loop is CASENQKTYEQYF. The CDR3 bases are TGTGCCAGCGAGAACCAAAAGACCTACGAGCAGTACTTC.

The chain employs TRBV19 and TRBJ1-5; the D gene is possibly TRBD1 (5 bases). CDR1 is LNHDA and CDR2 is SQIVND in the germline V gene (reference sequence). The ends were cut back, 4 bases at V and 13 bases at J, with 14 bases in the middle. This CDR3 contains 12 residues. In nucleotides, the CDR3 is TGTGCCAGTAGTACATCCGGGACTGTACAGCATTTT. Translated, it gives CASSTSGTVQHF.

This chain joins TRBV2 and TRBJ1-6; D is unclear. CDR1 is SNHLY and CDR2 is FYNNEI in the germline V gene. Trimming left V 7 bases short and J 7 bases short, with 11 bases between. The CDR3 consists of 13 residues. The CDR3 sequence is CASIRSTNSPLHF. The DNA of the CDR3 is TGTGCCAGCATAAGGTCGACAAATTCACCCCTCCACTTT.

This clone has a single count. The J gene is TRBJ2-5, the V gene TRBV7-9; 7 nucleotides align to TRBD1. TRBJ2-7 explains the end of the DNA better; the J call may be wrong. The CDR3 runs to 16 residues. Germline CDR1 reads SEHNR; CDR2 reads FQNEAQ (reference sequence). The CDR3 region is CASSSRTGDRSYEQYF. The CDR3 DNA sequence: TGTGCCAGCAGCTCTAGGACCGGGGACAGATCCTACGAGCAGTACTTC.

The chain employs TRBV10-3 and TRBJ1-5; perhaps TRBD1 as D (5 bases). V lost 3 bases and J lost 1, with 10 bases in between. This CDR3 has 15 amino acids. Germline CDR1 ENHRY, CDR2 SYGVKD. The CDR3 DNA is TGTGCCATCAGTGAAGGCAGGGAAAGCAATCAGCCCCAGCATTTT. As protein: CAISEGRESNQPQHF.

The genes are TRBV5-1 and TRBJ2-1; 7 nucleotides agree with TRBD1. V lost 4 bases to trimming and J lost 10 bases; unmatched junction nucleotides: 8. Germline V gene sequence: CDR1 SGHRS, CDR2 YFSETQ. The CDR3 has 13 amino acids. The CDR3 DNA sequence: TGCGCCAGCAGCCGCAACAGGGGAGAAGAGCAGTTCTTC. Translated: CASSRNRGEEQFF.

This clone showed up just once. The chain joins TRBV7-8 to TRBJ2-2, with unresolved D. The germline CDR1 and CDR2 sequences are SGHVS and FQNEAQ. The V end lost 3 bases, the J end lost 4 bases, and 6 bases lay between the germline ends. The CDR3 loop spans 13 amino acids. In DNA, the CDR3 is TGTGCCAGCAGCTTCGTTATCACCGGGGAGCTGTTTTTT. It translates to CASSFVITGELFF. Filled out from reference TRBV7-8 and TRBJ2-2, the complete variable domain reads GAGVSQSPRYKVAKRGQDVALRCDPISGHVSLFWYQQALGQGPEFLTYFQNEAQLDKSGLPSDRFFAERPEGSVSTLKIQRTQQEDSAVYLCASSFVITGELFFGEGSRLTVL.